One sample yielded the 2 T cell receptor beta chains listed below, sequenced in a study of shared clonotypes between healthy human individuals. Clones were read by immunoSEQ multiplex PCR, and TCRdb kept only the in-frame ones, dropping some. The table shows some 1.4 million clones, with roughly 96% occurring only once. The sample consisted of naive CD4+ T cells sorted from blood. Subset in this sample: CD45RA+ positively selected. These receptors were collected from a man aged 25-45 years in good health.

V usage is TRBV10-1 and J usage is TRBJ2-1, with D maybe TRBD2 (6 bases). This CDR3 comprises 15 residues. CDR1 is WNHNN and CDR2 is SYGVQD in the germline V gene (reference sequence). The V end lost 2 bases, the J end lost 8 bases, and 16 bases lay between the germline ends. The CDR3 reads CASSEIGSPPYEQFF. CDR3 DNA: TGCGCCAGCAGTGAGATCGGGAGCCCTCCTTATGAGCAGTTCTTC.

The chain recombines TRBV7-8 with TRBJ1-3; D unresolved. V was clipped by 1 base and J by 0 bases, with 7 bases between them. Germline CDR1 and CDR2: SGHVS and FQNEAQ. This CDR3 spans 15 amino acids. The CDR3 reads CASSLESRSGNTIYF. CDR3 DNA: TGTGCCAGCAGCTTAGAGTCCCGCTCTGGAAACACCATATATTTT.